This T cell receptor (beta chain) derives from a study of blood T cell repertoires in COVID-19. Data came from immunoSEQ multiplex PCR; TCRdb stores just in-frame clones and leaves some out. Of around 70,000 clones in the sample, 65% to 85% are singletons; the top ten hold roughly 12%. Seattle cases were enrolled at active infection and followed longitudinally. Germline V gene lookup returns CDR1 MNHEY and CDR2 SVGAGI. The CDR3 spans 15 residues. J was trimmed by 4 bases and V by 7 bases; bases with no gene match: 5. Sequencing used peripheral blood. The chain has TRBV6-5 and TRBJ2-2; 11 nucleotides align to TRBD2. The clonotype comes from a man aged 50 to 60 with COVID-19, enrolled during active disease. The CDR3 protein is CASNALAGGTGELFF. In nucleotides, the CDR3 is TGTGCCAGCAATGCCCTAGCGGGAGGCACCGGGGAGCTGTTTTTT.